The sequence of this T cell receptor (beta chain) was determined in a study of shared clonotypes between healthy human individuals. Sequencing used immunoSEQ multiplex PCR; TCRdb keeps in-frame clones, though not all of them. The sample records 2 million to 2.5 million clones, approximately 96% being singletons. The ends were cut back, 3 bases at V and 2 bases at J, with 14 bases in the middle. Germline lookup yields CDR1 LNHDA and CDR2 SQIVND (reference sequence). This CDR3 is 15 amino acids long. This TCR was sampled from a man aged 18 to 29 in good health. Sequenced: naive CD4+ T cells sorted from blood. Regarding subset: CD45RA+ positively selected. The V and J genes are TRBV19 and TRBJ2-7, with a tentative D call TRBD1 (6 bases). CDR3 sequence: CASSMRGTQTYEQYF. The CDR3 DNA follows: TGTGCCAGTAGTATGAGAGGGACACAGACCTACGAGCAGTACTTC.